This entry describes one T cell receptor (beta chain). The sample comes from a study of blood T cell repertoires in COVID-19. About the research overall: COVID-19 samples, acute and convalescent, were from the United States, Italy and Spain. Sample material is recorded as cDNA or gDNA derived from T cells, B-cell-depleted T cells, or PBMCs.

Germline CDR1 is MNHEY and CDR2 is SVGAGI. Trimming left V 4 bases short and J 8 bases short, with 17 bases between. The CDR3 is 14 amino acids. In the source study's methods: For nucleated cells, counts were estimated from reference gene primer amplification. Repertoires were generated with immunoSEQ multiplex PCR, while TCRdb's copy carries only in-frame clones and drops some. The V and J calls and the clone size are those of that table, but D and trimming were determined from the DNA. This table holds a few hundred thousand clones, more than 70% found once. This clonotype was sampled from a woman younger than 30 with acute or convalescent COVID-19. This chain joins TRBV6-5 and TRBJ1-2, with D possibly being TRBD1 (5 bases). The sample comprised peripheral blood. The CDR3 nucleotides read TGTGCCAGCAGTTCCCCGGACAAAAGGCGAGGCTACACCTTC. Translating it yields CASSSPDKRRGYTF.